Below, one T cell receptor (beta chain) is given with its context. These data originate in a study of blood T cell repertoires in COVID-19. Across the whole study: PBMCs, B-cell-depleted T cells, or T cells provided the cDNA or gDNA that made up the material.

The germline gives CDR1 GTSNPN, CDR2 SVGIG (reference sequence). V was pared by 3 bases and J by 6 bases, with 12 bases between. The length of the CDR3 is 13 residues. Profiling relied on immunoSEQ multiplex PCR, and the TCRdb table lists in-frame clones only, not all of them. The table records some 97,000 clones, about 91% of them present only once. V and J are TRBV30 and TRBJ1-5; the D gene is possibly TRBD1 (6 bases). The source is a human donor in a cohort sampled during active COVID-19. The sample comprised peripheral blood. The CDR3 sequence: CAWRTDRRQPQHF. The CDR3 DNA is TGTGCCTGGAGGACTGACAGGCGTCAGCCCCAGCATTTT.